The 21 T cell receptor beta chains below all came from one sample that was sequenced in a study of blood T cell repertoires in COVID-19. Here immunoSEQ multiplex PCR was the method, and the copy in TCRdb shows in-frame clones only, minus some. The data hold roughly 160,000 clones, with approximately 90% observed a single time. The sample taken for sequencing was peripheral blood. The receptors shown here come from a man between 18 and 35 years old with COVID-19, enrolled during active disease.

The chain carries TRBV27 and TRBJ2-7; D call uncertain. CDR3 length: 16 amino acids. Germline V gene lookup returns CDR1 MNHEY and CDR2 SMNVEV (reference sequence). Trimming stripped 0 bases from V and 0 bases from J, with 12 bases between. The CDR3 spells CASSLSAGRVSYEQYF. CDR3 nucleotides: TGTGCCAGCAGTTTATCCGCCGGCCGGGTCTCCTACGAGCAGTACTTC.

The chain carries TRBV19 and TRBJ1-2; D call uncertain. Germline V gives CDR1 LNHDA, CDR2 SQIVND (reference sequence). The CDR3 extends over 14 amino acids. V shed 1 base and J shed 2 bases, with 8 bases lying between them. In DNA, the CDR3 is TGTGCCAGTAGTATAGGTACACGCAACTATGGCTACACCTTC. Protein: CASSIGTRNYGYTF.

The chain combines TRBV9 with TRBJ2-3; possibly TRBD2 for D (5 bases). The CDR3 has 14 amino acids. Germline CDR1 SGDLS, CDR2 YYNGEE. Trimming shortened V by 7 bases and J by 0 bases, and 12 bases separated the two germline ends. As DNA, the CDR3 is TGTGCCAGCGGACTGATAACTAGCACAGATACGCAGTATTTT. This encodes CASGLITSTDTQYF. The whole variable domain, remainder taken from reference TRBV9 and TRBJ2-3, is DSGVTQTPKHLITATGQRVTLRCSPRSGDLSVYWYQQSLDQGLQFLIQYYNGEERAKGNILERFSAQQFPDLHSELNLSSLELGDSALYFCASGLITSTDTQYFGPGTRLTVL.

In DNA, the CDR3 is TGTGCCGTACAGGGGGCCGGACGGGAGAGTTACAATGAGCAGTTCTTC. Amino acids: CAVQGAGRESYNEQFF. The chain recombines TRBV24-1 with TRBJ2-1; 9 nucleotides align to TRBD1. With 12 bases clipped from V and 4 bases from J, the junction kept 15 bases outside the gene matches. Germline V CDR1 and CDR2: KGHDR, SFDVKD. CDR3 length: 16 amino acids.

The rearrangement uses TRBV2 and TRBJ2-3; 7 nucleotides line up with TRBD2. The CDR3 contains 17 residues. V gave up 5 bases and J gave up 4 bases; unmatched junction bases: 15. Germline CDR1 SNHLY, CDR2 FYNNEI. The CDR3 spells CASSRGRVTSGADTQYF. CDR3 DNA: TGTGCCAGCAGTCGTGGGAGGGTCACCTCCGGGGCAGATACGCAGTATTTT.

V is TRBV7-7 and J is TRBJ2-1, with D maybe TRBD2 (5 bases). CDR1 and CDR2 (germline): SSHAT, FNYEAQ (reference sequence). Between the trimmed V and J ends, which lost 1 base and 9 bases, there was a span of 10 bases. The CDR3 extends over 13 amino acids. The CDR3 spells CASSLDWRSEQFF. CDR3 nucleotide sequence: TGTGCCAGCAGCTTAGACTGGAGGAGTGAGCAGTTCTTC.

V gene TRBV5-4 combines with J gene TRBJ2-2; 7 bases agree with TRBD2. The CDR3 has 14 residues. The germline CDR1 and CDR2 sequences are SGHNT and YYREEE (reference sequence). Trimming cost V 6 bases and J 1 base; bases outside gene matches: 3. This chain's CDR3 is CASTSGVNTGELFF. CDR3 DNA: TGTGCCAGCACAAGCGGGGTGAACACCGGGGAGCTGTTTTTT.

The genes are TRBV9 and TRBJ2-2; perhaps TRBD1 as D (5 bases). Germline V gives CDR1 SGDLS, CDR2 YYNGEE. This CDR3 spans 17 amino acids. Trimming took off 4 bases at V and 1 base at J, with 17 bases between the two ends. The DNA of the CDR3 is TGTGCCAGCAGCACCTTTGACAGCCCCATGAACACCGGGGAGCTGTTTTTT. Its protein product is CASSTFDSPMNTGELFF.

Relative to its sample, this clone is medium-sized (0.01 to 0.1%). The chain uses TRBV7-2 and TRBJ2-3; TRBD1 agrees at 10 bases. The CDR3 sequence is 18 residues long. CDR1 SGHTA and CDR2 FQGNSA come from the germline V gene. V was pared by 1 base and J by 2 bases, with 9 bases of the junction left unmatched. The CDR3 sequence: CASSLGLGTGVNTDTQYF. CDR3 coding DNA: TGTGCCAGCAGCTTAGGACTCGGGACAGGGGTCAACACAGATACGCAGTATTTT.

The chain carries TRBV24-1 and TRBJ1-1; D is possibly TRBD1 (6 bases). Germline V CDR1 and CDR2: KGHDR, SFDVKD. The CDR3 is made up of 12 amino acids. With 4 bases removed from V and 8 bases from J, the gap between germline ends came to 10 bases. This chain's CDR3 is CATSDIQGEAFF. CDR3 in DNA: TGTGCCACCAGTGACATACAGGGAGAAGCTTTCTTT.

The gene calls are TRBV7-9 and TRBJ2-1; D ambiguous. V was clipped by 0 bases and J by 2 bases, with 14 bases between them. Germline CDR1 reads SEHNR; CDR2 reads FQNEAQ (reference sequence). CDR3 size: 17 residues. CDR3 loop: CASSLATLLVAYNEQFF. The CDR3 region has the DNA TGTGCCAGCAGCTTAGCGACTCTCCTTGTCGCCTACAATGAGCAGTTCTTC.

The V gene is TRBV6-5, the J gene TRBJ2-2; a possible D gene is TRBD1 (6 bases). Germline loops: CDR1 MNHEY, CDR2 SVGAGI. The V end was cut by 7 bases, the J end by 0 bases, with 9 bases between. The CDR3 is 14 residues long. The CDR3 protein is CASNRDPNTGELFF. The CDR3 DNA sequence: TGTGCCAGCAACAGGGATCCGAACACCGGGGAGCTGTTTTTT.

CDR3 loop: CASSPETSGGAYEQYF. In DNA form, the CDR3 reads TGTGCCAGCTCACCGGAGACTAGCGGGGGGGCCTACGAGCAGTACTTC. This chain connects TRBV18 to TRBJ2-7; 14 nucleotides align to TRBD2. The V and J ends lost 3 bases and 2 bases, in that order; junction bases with no gene match: 3. This CDR3 has 16 amino acids. Germline CDR1 and CDR2: KGHSH and LQKENI.

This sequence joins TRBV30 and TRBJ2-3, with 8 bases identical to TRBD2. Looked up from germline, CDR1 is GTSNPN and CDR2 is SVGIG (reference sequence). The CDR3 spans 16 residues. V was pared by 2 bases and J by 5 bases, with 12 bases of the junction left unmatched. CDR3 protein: CAWSLGGGRLGDTQYF. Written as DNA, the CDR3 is TGTGCCTGGAGTCTAGGTGGCGGGAGGCTGGGAGATACGCAGTATTTT.

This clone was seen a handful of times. CDR3 nucleotides: TGTGCCACCAGTGCCCCCGGGACTAGCGGGAGCTACTCCTACAATGAGCAGTTCTTC. It translates to CATSAPGTSGSYSYNEQFF. The rearrangement uses TRBV24-1 and TRBJ2-1; TRBD2 matches at 14 bases. The CDR3 is 19 residues long. With V trimmed by 5 bases and J by 0 bases, 8 bases remained unmatched. The germline V gene encodes CDR1 KGHDR and CDR2 SFDVKD.

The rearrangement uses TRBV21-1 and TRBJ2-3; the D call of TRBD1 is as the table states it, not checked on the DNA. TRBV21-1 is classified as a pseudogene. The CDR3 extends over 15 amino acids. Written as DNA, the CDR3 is TGTGCCAGCAGCAGAAAAAGGGGGTCTGATGATACGCAGTATTTT. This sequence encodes CASSRKRGSDDTQYF.

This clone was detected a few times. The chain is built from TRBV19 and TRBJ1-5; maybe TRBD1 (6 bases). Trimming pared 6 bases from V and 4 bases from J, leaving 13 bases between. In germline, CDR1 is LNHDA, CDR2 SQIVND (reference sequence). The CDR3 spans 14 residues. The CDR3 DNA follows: TGTGCCAGTAGGGTCATACAGGGTAATCAGCCCCAGCATTTT. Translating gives CASRVIQGNQPQHF.

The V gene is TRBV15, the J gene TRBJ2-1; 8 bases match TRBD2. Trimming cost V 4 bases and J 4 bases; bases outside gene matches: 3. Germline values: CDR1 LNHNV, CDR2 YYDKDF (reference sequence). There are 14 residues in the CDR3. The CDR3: CATSKGLEYNEQFF. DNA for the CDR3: TGTGCCACCAGCAAGGGACTAGAATACAATGAGCAGTTCTTC.

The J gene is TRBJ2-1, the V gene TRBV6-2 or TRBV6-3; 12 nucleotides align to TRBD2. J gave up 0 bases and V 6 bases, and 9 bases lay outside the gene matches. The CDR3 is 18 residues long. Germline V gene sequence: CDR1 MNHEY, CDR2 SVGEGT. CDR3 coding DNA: TGTGCCAGCAGCCTCCCTCGGACTAGCGGGATCTCCTACAATGAGCAGTTCTTC. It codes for CASSLPRTSGISYNEQFF.

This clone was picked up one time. CDR3 DNA sequence: TGCAGTGCTAGTCTACAGGGGGCGACAGATACGCAGTATTTT. It yields the protein CSASLQGATDTQYF. The V call is TRBV20-1, the J call TRBJ2-3; TRBD1 matches 9 bases. V trimming: 3 bases; J trimming: 3 bases; junction bases outside the gene matches: 4. The CDR3 has 14 residues. The germline CDR1 and CDR2 sequences are DFQATT and SNEGSKA (reference sequence).

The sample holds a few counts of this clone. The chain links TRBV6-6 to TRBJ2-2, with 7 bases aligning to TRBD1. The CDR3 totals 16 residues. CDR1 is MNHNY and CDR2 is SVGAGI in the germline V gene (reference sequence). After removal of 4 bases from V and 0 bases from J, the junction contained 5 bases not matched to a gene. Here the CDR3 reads CASSSRGSANTGELFF. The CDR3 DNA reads TGTGCCAGCAGTTCCAGGGGGAGCGCGAACACCGGGGAGCTGTTTTTT.